Sequencing of this TCR beta chain was carried out in a study of metastatic and nonmetastatic thyroid tumors. Study overall: Thyroid patients, malignant and benign, had repertoires compared across blood and tumor or nodule tissue.

Germline V gives CDR1 LGHDT, CDR2 YNNKEL (reference sequence). There are 13 residues in the CDR3. V was cut by 1 base and J by 1 base, with 4 bases left in between. Thyroid surgery had not been preceded by any treatment in any patient. In the authors' workflow: A papillary thyroid cancer distant-metastasis classifier was built from CDR3 differences across clinicopathological groups. Using MiXCR, TCRdb reanalyzed the PCR reads. The authors' filters were not applied to this entry. The sample contains roughly 64,000 clones, roughly 4% of which appear only once. The chain recombines TRBV3-1 with TRBJ1-1; D is unresolved. The sequence came from a female donor with papillary thyroid cancer or a benign thyroid nodule (not recorded which). Some clones in this sample may be carry-over from other donors' samples. Sequenced material: blood. The CDR3 nucleotides are TGTGCCAGCAGCCAAGGTCAGAACACTGAAGCTTTCTTT. Its translation is CASSQGQNTEAFF.